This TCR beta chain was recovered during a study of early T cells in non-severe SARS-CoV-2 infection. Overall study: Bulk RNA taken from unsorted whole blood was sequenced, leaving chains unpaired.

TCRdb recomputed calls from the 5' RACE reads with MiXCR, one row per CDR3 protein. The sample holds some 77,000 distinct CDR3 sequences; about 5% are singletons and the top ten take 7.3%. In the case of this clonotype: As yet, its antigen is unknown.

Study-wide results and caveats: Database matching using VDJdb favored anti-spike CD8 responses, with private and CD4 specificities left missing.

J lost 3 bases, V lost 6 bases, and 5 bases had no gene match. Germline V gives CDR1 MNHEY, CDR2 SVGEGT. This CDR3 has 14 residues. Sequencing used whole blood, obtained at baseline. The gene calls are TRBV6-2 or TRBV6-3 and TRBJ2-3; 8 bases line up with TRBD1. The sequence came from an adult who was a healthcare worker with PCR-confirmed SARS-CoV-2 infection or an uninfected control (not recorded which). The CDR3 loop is CASRAGGGTDTQYF. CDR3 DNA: TGTGCCAGCAGAGCAGGGGGCGGGACAGATACGCAGTATTTT.